This T cell receptor beta chain was profiled in a study of control samples from healthy donors and cancer patients. V dropped 5 bases and J dropped 0 bases, with 10 bases sitting between them. The CDR3 runs to 15 residues. Germline CDR1 is MDHEN and CDR2 is SYDVKM. Using immunoSEQ multiplex PCR, the repertoire was profiled, and TCRdb retains in-frame clones only, with some absent. Of about 58,000 clones listed, 94% are singletons. The clonotype originates from a young man in good health. The specimen was blood. The V call is TRBV28, the J call TRBJ1-4; D not resolved. The CDR3 coding sequence is TGTGCCAGCAGTCTCTACAGATCAACTAATGAAAAACTGTTTTTT. It is translated as CASSLYRSTNEKLFF.